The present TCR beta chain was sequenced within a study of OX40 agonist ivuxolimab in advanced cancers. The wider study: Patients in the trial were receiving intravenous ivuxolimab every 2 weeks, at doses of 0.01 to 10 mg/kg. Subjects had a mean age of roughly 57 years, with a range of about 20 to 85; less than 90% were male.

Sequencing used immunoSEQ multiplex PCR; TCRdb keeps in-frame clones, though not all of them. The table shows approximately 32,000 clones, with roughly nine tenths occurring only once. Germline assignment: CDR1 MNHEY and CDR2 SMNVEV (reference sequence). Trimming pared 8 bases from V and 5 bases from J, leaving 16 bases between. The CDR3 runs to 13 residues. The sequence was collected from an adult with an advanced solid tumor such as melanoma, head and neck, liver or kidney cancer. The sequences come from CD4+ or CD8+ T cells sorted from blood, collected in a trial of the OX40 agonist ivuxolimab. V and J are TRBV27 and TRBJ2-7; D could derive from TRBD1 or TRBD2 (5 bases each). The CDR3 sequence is CASGFTGADEQYF. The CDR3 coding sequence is TGTGCCAGCGGATTCACCGGGGCCGACGAGCAGTACTTC.